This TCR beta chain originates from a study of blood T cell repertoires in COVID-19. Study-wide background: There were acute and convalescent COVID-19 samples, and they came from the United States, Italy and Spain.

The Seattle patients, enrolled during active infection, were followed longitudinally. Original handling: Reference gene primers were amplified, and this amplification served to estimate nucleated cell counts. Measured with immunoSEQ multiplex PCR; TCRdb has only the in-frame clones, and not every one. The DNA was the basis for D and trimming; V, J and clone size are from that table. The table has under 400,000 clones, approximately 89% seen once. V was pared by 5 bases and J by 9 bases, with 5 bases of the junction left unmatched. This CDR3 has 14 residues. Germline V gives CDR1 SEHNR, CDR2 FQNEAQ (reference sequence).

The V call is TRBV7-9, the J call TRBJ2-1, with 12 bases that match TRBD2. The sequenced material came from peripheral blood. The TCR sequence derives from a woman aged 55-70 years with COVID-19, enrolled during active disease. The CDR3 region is CASSELAGGGEQFF. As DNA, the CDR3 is TGTGCCAGCAGCGAACTAGCGGGGGGCGGTGAGCAGTTCTTC.